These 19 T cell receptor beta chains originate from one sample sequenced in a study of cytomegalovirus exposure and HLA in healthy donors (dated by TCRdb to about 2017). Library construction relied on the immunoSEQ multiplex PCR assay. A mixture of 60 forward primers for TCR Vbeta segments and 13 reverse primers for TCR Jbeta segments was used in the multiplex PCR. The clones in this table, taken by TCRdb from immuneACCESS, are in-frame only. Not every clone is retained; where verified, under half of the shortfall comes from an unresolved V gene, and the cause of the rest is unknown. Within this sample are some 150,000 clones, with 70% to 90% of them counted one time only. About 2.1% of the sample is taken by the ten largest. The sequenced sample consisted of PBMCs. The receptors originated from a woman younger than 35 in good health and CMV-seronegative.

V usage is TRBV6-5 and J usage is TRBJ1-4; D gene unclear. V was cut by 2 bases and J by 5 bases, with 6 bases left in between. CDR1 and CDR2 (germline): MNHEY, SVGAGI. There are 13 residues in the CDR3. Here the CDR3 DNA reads TGTGCCAGCAGTTACGGTCTAAATGAAAAACTGTTTTTT. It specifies CASSYGLNEKLFF.

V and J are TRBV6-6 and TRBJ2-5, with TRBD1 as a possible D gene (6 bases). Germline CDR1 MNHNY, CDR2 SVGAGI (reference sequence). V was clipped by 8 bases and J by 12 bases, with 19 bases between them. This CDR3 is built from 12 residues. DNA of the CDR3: TGTGCCAGCCGCCCGAAAGGGACAAGGAAGTACTTC. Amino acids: CASRPKGTRKYF.

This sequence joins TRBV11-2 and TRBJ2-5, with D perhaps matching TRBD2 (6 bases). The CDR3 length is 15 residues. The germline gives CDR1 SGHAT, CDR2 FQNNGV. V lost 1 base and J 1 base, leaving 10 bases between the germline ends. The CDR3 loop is CASSLVTGVQETQYF. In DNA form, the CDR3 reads TGTGCCAGCAGCTTAGTAACGGGGGTCCAAGAGACCCAGTACTTC.

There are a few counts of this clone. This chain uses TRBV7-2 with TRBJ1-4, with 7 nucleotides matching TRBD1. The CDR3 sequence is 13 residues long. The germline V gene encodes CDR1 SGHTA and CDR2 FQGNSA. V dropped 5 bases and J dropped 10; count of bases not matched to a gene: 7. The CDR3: CASSGRQGGKLFF. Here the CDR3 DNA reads TGTGCCAGCAGCGGGCGACAGGGAGGAAAACTGTTTTTT.

In DNA form, the CDR3 reads TGTGCCAGCAGTTCGCCGACTAGCGGGAGGCCTACTTCGGGGGAGCAGTACTTC. It codes for CASSSPTSGRPTSGEQYF. This chain connects TRBV28 to TRBJ2-7; 13 nucleotides agree with TRBD2. The CDR3 runs to 18 residues. The V and J ends lost 4 bases and 7 bases, in that order; junction bases with no gene match: 16. The V gene's germline CDR1 is MDHEN and CDR2 SYDVKM.

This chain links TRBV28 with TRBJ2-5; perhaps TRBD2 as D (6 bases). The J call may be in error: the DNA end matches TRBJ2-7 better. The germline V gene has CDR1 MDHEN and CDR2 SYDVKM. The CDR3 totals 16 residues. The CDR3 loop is CASTPGGSAAPYEQYF. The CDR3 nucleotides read TGTGCCAGCACCCCCGGGGGTAGCGCGGCTCCTTACGAGCAGTACTTC.

CDR3 in amino acids: CASRLDREGANEKLFF. The CDR3 DNA reads as TGTGCCAGCAGACTGGACAGGGAAGGGGCTAATGAAAAACTGTTTTTT. This sequence joins TRBV7-2 and TRBJ1-4; 8 nucleotides agree with TRBD1. The CDR3 loop spans 16 amino acids. In germline, CDR1 is SGHTA, CDR2 FQGNSA. Germline trimming cut 6 bases from V and 3 bases from J; bases unmatched to any gene: 9.

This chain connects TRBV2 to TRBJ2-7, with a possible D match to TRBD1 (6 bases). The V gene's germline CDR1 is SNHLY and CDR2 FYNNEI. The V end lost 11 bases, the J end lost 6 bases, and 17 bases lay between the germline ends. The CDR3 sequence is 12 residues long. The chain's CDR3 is CASRAGVGEQYF. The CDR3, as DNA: TGTGCCTCCAGGGCAGGGGTCGGCGAGCAGTACTTC. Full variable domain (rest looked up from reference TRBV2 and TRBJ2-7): EPEVTQTPSHQVTQMGQEVILRCVPISNHLYFYWYRQILGQKVEFLVSFYNNEISEKSEIFDDQFSVERPDGSNFTLKIRSTKLEDSAMYFCASRAGVGEQYFGPGTRLTVT.

CDR3 sequence: CASSDTRQVSNQPQHF. DNA for the CDR3: TGTGCCAGCAGCGACACGAGACAGGTCAGCAATCAGCCCCAGCATTTT. The chain links TRBV5-4 to TRBJ1-5, with D possibly TRBD1 on 6 matching bases. The V and J ends lost 4 bases and 1 base respectively, with 15 bases between them. This CDR3 has 16 residues. The germline gives CDR1 SGHNT, CDR2 YYREEE (reference sequence).

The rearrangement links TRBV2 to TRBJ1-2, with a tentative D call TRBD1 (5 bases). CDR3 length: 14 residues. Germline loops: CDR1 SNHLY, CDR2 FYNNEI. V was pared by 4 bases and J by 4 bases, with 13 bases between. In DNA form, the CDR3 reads TGTGCCAGCAGTGCGGGGGGGTTGAGCTATGGCTACACCTTC. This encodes CASSAGGLSYGYTF.

DNA of the CDR3: TGTGCCATCCTCCGACAGTCTCCCTATGGCTACACCTTC. It translates to CAILRQSPYGYTF. This chain uses TRBV28 with TRBJ1-2, with a possible D match to TRBD1 (5 bases). This CDR3 comprises 13 residues. Per the germline V gene, CDR1 is MDHEN and CDR2 is SYDVKM. The V and J ends lost 10 bases and 4 bases respectively, with 16 bases between them.

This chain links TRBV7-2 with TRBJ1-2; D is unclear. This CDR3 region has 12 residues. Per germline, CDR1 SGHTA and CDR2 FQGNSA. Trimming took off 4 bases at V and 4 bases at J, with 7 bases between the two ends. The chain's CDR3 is CASSSSSYGYTF. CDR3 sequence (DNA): TGTGCCAGCAGCTCCTCCAGCTATGGCTACACCTTC.

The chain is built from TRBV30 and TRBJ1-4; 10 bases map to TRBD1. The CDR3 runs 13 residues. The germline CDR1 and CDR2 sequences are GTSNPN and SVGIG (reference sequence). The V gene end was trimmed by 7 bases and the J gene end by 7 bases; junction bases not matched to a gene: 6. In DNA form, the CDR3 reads TGTGCCTCTGCCGGACAGGGGGGTGAAAAACTGTTTTTT. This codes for CASAGQGGEKLFF.

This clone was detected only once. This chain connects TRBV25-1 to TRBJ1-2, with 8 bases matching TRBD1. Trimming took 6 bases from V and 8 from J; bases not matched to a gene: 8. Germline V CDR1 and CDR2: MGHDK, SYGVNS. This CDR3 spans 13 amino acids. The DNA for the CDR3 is TGTGCCAGCAGCGGGTGGACAGGGCAAGGCTACACCTTC. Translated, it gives CASSGWTGQGYTF.

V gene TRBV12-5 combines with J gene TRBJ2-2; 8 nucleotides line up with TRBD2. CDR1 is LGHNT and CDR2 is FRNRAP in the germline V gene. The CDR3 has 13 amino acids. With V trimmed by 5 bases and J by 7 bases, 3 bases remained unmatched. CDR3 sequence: CASGPSGGGELFF. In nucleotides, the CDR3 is TGTGCTAGTGGTCCCAGCGGGGGCGGGGAGCTGTTTTTT. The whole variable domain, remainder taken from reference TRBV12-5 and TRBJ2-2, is DARVTQTPRHKVTEMGQEVTMRCQPILGHNTVFWYRQTMMQGLELLAYFRNRAPLDDSGMPKDRFSAEMPDATLATLKIQPSEPRDSAVYFCASGPSGGGELFFGEGSRLTVL.

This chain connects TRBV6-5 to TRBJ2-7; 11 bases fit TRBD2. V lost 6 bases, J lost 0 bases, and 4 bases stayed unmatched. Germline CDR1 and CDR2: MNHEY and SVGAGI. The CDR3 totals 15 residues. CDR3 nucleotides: TGTGCCAGCAGCCGAGGACTAGCGGGCTCCTACGAGCAGTACTTC. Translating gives CASSRGLAGSYEQYF.

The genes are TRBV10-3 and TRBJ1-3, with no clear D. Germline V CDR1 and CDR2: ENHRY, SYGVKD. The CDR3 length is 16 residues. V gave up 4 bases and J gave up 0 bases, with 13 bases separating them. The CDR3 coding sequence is TGTGCCATCAGTGTCAGAGGGTCCCGCTCTGGAAACACCATATATTTT. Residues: CAISVRGSRSGNTIYF.

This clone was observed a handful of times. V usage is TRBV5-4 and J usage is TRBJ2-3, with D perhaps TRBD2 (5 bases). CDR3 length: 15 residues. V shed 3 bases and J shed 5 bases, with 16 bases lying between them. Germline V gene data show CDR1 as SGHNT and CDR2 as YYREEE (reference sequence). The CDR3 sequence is CASSSRTSNRDTQYF. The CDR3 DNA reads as TGTGCCAGCAGCTCGAGGACTTCCAACAGAGATACGCAGTATTTT.

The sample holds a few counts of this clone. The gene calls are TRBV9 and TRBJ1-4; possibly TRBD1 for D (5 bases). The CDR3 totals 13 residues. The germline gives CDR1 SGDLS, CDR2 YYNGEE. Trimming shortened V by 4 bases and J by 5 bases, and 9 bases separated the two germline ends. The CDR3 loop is CASSRGPNEKLFF. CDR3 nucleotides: TGTGCCAGCAGCAGGGGCCCGAATGAAAAACTGTTTTTT.